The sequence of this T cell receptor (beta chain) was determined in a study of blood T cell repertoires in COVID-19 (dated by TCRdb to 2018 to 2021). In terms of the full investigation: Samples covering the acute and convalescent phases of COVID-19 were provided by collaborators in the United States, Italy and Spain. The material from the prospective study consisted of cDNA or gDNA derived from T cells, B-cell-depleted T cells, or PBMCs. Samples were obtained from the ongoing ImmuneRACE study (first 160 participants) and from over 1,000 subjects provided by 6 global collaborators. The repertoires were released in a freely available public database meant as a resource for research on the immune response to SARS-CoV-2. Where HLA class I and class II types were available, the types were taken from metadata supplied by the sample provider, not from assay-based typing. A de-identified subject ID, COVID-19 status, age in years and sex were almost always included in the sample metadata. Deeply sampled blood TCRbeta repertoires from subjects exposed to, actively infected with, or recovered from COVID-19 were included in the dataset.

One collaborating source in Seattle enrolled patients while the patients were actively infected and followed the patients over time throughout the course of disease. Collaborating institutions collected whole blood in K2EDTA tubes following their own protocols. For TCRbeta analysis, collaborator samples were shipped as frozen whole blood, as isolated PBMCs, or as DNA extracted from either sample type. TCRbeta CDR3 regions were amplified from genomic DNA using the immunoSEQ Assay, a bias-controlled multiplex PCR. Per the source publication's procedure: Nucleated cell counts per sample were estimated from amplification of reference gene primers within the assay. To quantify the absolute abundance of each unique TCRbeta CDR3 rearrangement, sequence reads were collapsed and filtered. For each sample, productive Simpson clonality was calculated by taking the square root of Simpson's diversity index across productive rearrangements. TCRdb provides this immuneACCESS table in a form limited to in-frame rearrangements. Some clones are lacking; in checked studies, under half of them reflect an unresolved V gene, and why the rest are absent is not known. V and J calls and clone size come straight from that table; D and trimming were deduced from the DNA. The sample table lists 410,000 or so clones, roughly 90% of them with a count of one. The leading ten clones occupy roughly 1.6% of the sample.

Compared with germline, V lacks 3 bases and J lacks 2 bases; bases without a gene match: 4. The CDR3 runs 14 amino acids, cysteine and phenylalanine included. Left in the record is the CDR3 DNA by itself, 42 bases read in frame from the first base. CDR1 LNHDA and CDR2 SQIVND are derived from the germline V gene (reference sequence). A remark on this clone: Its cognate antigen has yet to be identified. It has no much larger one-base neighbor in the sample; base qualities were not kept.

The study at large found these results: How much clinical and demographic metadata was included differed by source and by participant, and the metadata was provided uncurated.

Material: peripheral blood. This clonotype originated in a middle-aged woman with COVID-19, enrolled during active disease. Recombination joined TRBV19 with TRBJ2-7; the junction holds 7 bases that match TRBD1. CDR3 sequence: CASSIRDSTYEQYF. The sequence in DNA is TGTGCCAGTAGTATCCGGGACAGCACCTACGAGCAGTACTTC.